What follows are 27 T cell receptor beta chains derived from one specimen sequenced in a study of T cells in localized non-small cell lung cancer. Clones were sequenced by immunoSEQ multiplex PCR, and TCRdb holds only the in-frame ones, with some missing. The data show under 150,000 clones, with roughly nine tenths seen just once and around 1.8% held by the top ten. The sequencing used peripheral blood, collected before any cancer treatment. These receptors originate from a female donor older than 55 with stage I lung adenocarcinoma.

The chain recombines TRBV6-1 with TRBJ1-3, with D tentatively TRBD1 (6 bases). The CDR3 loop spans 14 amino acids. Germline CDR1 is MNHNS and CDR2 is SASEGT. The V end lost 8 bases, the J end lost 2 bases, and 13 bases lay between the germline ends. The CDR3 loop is CASSGGLPGNTIYF. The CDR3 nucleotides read TGTGCCAGCTCCGGGGGCCTGCCTGGAAACACCATATATTTT.

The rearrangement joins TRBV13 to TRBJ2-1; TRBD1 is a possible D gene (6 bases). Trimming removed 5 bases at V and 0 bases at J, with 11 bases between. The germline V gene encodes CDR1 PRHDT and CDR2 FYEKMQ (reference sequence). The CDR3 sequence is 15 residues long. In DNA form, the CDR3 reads TGTGCCAGCAGCACCAGGACAGTCTCCTACAATGAGCAGTTCTTC. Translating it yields CASSTRTVSYNEQFF. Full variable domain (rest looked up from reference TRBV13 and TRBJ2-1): AAGVIQSPRHLIKEKRETATLKCYPIPRHDTVYWYQQGPGQDPQFLISFYEKMQSDKGSIPDRFSAQQFSDYHSELNMSSLELGDSALYFCASSTRTVSYNEQFFGPGTRLTVL.

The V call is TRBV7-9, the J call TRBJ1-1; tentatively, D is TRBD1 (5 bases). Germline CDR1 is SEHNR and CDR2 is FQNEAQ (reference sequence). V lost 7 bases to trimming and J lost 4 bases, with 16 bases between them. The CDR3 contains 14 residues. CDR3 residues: CASNQGAVFTEAFF. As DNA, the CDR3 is TGTGCCAGCAATCAAGGGGCGGTTTTCACTGAAGCTTTCTTT.

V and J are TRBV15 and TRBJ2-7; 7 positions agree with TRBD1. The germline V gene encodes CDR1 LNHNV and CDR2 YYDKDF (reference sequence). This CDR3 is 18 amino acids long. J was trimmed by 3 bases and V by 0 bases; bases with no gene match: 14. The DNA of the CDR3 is TGTGCCACCAGCAGAGATTCGGTCCAACGGGACAGACACTACGAGCAGTACTTC. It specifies CATSRDSVQRDRHYEQYF.

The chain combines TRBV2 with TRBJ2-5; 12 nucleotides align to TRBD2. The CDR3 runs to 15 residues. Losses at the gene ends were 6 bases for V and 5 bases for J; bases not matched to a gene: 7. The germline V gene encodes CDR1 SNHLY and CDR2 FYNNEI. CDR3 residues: CASRATSGSYETQYF. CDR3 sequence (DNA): TGTGCCAGCAGAGCGACTAGCGGGAGTTACGAGACCCAGTACTTC.

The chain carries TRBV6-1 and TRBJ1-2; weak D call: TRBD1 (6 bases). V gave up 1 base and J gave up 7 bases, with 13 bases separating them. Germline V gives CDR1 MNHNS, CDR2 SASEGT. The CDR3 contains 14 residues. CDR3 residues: CASSEVGGLGGYTF. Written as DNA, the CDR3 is TGTGCCAGCAGTGAAGTAGGGGGGCTTGGTGGCTACACCTTC.

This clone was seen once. In nucleotides, the CDR3 is TGTGCCAGCAGCTTTGGGTTGGGGGTGGTGGGAGAGACCCAGTACTTC. It is translated as CASSFGLGVVGETQYF. This chain uses TRBV9 with TRBJ2-5; D tentatively fits TRBD1 or TRBD2 (5 bases each). CDR1 and CDR2 (germline): SGDLS, YYNGEE. The CDR3 covers 16 residues. V shed 4 bases and J shed 4 bases, with 20 bases lying between them.

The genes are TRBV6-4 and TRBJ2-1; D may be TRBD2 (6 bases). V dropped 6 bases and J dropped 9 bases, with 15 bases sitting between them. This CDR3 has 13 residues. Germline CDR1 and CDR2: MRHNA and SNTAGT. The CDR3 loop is CASRAGLVGEQFF. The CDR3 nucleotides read TGTGCCAGCAGGGCGGGACTGGTGGGTGAGCAGTTCTTC.

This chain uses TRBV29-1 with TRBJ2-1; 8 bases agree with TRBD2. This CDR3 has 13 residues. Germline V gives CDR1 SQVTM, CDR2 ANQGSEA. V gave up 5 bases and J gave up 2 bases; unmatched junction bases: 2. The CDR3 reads CSVQLAAYNEQFF. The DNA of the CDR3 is TGCAGCGTTCAACTAGCGGCCTACAATGAGCAGTTCTTC.

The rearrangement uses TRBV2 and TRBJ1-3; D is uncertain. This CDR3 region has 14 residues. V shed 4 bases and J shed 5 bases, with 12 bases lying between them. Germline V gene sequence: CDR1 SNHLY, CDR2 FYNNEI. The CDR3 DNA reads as TGTGCCAGCAGTGTTTACGGCCAAAGAAACACCATATATTTT. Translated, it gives CASSVYGQRNTIYF.

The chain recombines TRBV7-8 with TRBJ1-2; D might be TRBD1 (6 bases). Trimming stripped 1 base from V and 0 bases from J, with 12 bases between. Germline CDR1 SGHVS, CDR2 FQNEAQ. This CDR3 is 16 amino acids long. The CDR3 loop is CASSLDGDKSNYGYTF. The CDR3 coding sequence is TGTGCCAGCAGCTTAGACGGGGACAAATCTAACTATGGCTACACCTTC.

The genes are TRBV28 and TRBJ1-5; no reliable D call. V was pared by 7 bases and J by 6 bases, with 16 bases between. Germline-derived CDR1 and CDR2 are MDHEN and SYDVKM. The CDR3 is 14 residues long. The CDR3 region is CASKRVRGRQPQHF. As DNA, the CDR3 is TGTGCCAGCAAGAGAGTTCGAGGACGTCAGCCCCAGCATTTT.

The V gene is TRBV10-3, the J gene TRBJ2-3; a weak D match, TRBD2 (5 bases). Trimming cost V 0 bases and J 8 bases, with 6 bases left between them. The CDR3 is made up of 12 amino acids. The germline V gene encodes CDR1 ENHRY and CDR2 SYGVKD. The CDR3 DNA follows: TGTGCCATCAGTGAGTCGGAGGTTACGCAGTATTTT. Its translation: CAISESEVTQYF.

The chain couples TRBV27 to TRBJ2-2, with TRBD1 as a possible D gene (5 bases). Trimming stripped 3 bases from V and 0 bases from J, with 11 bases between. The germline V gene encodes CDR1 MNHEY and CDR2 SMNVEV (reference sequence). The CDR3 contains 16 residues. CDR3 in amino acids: CASSLGRATNTGELFF. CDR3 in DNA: TGTGCCAGCAGTTTGGGCAGGGCGACGAACACCGGGGAGCTGTTTTTT.

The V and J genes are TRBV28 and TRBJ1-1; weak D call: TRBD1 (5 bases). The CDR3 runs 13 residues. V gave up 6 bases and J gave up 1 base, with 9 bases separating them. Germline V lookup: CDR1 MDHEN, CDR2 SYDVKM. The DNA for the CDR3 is TGTGCCAGCAGCAACGACAGGAACACTGAAGCTTTCTTT. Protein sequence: CASSNDRNTEAFF.

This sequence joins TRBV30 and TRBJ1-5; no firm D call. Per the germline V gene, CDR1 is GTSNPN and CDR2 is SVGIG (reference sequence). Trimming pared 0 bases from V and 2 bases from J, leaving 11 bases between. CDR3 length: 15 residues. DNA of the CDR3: TGTGCCTGGAGTGTAAACCTTTTGGGCAATCAGCCCCAGCATTTT. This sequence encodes CAWSVNLLGNQPQHF.

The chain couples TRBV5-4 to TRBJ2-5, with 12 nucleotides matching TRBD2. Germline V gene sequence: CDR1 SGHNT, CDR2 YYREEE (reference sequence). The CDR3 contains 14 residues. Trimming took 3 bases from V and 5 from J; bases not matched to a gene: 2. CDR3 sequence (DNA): TGTGCCAGCAGCTCTAGCGGGAGGGATGAGACCCAGTACTTC. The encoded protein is CASSSSGRDETQYF.

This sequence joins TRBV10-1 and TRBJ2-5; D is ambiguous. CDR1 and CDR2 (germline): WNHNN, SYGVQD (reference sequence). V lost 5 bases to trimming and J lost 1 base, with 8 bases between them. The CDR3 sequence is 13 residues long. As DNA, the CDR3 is TGCGCCAGCAGTAGTAACCTCCAAGAGACCCAGTACTTC. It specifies CASSSNLQETQYF.

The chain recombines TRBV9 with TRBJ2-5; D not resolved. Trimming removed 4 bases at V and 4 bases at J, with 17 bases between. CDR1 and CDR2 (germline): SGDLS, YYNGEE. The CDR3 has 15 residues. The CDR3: CASSPRQLLGETQYF. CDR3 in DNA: TGTGCCAGCAGCCCCCGACAACTCCTGGGAGAGACCCAGTACTTC. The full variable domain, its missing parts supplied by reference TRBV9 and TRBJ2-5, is DSGVTQTPKHLITATGQRVTLRCSPRSGDLSVYWYQQSLDQGLQFLIQYYNGEERAKGNILERFSAQQFPDLHSELNLSSLELGDSALYFCASSPRQLLGETQYFGPGTRLLVL.

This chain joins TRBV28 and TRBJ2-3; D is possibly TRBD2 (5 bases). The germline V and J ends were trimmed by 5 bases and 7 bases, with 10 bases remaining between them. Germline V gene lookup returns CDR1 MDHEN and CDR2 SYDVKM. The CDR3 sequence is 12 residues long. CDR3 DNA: TGTGCCAGCAGTGCTAGCCTGCATACGCAGTATTTT. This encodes CASSASLHTQYF.

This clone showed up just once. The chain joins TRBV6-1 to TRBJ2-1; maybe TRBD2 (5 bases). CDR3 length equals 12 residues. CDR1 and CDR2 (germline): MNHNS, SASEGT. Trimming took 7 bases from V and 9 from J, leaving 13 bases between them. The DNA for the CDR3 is TGTGCCAGCAACACCGGGGTGGGTGAGCAGTTCTTC. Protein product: CASNTGVGEQFF.

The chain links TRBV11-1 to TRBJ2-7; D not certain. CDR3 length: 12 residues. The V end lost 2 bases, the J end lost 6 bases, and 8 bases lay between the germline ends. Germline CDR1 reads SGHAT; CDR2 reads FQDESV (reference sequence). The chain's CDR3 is CASSLPRGEQYF. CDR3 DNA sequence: TGTGCCAGCAGCTTACCCAGAGGCGAGCAGTACTTC.

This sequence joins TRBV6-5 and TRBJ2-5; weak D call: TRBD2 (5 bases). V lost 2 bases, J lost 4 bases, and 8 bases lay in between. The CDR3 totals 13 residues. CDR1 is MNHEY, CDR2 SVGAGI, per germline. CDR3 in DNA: TGTGCCAGCAGTTACCTTGGGAGAGAGACCCAGTACTTC. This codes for CASSYLGRETQYF.

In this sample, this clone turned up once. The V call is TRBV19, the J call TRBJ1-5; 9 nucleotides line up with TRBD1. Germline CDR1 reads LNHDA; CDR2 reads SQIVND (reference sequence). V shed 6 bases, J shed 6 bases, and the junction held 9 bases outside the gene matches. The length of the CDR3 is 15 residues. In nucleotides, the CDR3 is TGTGCCAGTAGCCGGACAGGGGATGATAGTCAGCCCCAGCATTTT. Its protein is CASSRTGDDSQPQHF.

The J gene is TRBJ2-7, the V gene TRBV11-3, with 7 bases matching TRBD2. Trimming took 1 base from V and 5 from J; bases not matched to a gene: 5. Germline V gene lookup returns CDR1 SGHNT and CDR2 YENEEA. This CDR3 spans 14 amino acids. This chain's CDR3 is CASSLVGGSHEQYF. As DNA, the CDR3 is TGTGCCAGCAGCTTAGTGGGGGGGTCACACGAGCAGTACTTC.

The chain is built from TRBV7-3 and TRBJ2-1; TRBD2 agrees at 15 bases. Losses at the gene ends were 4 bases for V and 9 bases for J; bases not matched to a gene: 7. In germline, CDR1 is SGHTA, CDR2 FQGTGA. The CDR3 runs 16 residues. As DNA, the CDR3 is TGTGCCAGCAGCTCAGGACTAGCGGGAGGGCCTGGTGAGCAGTTCTTC. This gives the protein CASSSGLAGGPGEQFF. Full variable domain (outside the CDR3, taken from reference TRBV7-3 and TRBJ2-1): GAGVSQTPSNKVTEKGKYVELRCDPISGHTALYWYRQSLGQGPEFLIYFQGTGAADDSGLPNDRFFAVRPEGSVSTLKIQRTERGDSAVYLCASSSGLAGGPGEQFFGPGTRLTVL.

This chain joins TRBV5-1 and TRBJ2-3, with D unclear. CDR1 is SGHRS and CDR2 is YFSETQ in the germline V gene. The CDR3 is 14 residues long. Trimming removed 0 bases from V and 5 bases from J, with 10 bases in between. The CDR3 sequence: CASSLEATGDTQYF. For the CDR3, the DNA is TGCGCCAGCAGCTTGGAGGCCACGGGAGATACGCAGTATTTT.